This T cell receptor (beta chain) was captured in a study of ipilimumab plus nivolumab after autologous stem cell transplantation. The V and J ends lost 0 bases and 7 bases, in that order; junction bases with no gene match: 5. The CDR3 has 16 amino acids. Germline V lookup: CDR1 LGHNA, CDR2 YNFKEQ. TCRdb's copy holds only in-frame clones and misses some; the assay was immunoSEQ multiplex PCR. This table has about 15,000 clones, roughly 74% appearing once. The receptor's source is a male donor with primary mediastinal lymphoma. The rearrangement joins TRBV4-2 to TRBJ2-2, with 10 bases matching TRBD2. Sequenced material: PBMCs, taken in a trial of ipilimumab plus nivolumab as post-transplant consolidation. The CDR3 is CASSQDLAGVNGELFF. The CDR3 DNA sequence: TGTGCCAGCAGCCAAGATCTAGCGGGAGTGAACGGGGAGCTGTTTTTT.